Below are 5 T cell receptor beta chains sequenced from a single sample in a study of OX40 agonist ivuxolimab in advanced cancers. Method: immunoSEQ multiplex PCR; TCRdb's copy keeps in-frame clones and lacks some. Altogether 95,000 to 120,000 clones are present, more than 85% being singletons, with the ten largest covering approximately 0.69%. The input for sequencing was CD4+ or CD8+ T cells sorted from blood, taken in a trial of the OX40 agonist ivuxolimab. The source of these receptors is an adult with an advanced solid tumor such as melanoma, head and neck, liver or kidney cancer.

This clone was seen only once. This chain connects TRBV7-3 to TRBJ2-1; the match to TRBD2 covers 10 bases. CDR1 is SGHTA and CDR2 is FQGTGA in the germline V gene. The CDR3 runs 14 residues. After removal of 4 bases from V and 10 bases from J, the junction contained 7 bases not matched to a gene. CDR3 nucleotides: TGTGCCAGCAGCTCAACAGCGGGAGGGGTCGAGCAGTTCTTC. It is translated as CASSSTAGGVEQFF.

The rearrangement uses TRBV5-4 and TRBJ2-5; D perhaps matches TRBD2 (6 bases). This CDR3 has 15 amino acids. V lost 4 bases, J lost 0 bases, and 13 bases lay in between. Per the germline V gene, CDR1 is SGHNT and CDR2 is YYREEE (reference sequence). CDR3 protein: CASSSIAEDQETQYF. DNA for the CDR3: TGTGCCAGCAGCAGCATAGCGGAAGACCAAGAGACCCAGTACTTC. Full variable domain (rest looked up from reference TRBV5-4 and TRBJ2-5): ETGVTQSPTHLIKTRGQQVTLRCSSQSGHNTVSWYQQALGQGPQFIFQYYREEENGRGNFPPRFSGLQFPNYSSELNVNALELDDSALYLCASSSIAEDQETQYFGPGTRLLVL.

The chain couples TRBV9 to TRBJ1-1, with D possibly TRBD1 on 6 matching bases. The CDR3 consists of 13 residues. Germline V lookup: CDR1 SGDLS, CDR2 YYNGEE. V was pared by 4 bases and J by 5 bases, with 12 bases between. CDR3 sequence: CASSFTGQTEAFF. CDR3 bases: TGTGCCAGCAGCTTCACCGGACAGACTGAAGCTTTCTTT.

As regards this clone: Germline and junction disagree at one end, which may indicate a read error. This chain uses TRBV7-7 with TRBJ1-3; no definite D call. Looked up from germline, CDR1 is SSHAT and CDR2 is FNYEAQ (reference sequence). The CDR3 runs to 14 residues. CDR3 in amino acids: CASSLADSGNTIYF. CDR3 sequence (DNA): TGTGCTAGCAGCTTAGCGGACTCTGGAAACACCATATATTTT.

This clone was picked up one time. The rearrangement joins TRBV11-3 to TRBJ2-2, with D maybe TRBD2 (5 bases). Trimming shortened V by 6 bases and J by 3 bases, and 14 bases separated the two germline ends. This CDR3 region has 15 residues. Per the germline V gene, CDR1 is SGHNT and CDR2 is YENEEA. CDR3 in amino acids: CASSSRGSDTGELFF. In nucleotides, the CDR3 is TGTGCCAGCAGTTCCCGGGGTAGTGACACCGGGGAGCTGTTTTTT.